These 10 T cell receptor beta chains were all obtained from the same sample, sequenced in a study of regulatory T cells in long-lasting Graves disease. CDR3 regions were amplified by Arm-PCR using iRepertoire HTBI primers to build TCR beta libraries. MiXCR was run by TCRdb on the multiplex PCR reads, yielding one entry per CDR3 protein. The sample yields around 250,000 distinct CDR3 sequences, 18% seen once. As to time point: newly diagnosed GD, antithyroid drugs for less than 3 months. Following extraction of RNA from PBMCs, that RNA was used to make the TCR library. These data were likewise used in another study, on T cells in Graves' hyperthyroidism and ophthalmopathy.

The source material was peripheral blood mononuclear cells (PBMCs), sampled at new diagnosis, from a patient treated with antithyroid drugs. These receptors came from a woman younger than 45 with Graves disease.

This clonotype has at least ten counts. The chain couples TRBV20-1 to TRBJ2-1; TRBD2 aligns across 8 bases. This CDR3 is 15 amino acids long. CDR1 DFQATT and CDR2 SNEGSKA come from the germline V gene (reference sequence). The V gene end was trimmed by 2 bases and the J gene end by 6 bases; junction bases not matched to a gene: 9. CDR3 nucleotides: TGCAGTGCTAGACAAGGGACTAGTGTTCCCAATGAGCAGTTCTTC. Its translation: CSARQGTSVPNEQFF.

The chain recombines TRBV12-3 or TRBV12-4 with TRBJ1-5; 11 bases map to TRBD1. The CDR3 covers 16 residues. V dropped 6 bases and J dropped 6; count of bases not matched to a gene: 10. The CDR3 spells CASRGGTGGLSQPQHF. The CDR3 coding sequence is TGTGCCAGCAGAGGGGGGACAGGGGGGTTGAGTCAGCCCCAGCATTTT.

A few counts support this clonotype. The rearrangement uses TRBV4-1 and TRBJ1-5; D possibly corresponds to TRBD1 (6 bases). This CDR3 has 13 amino acids. Per germline, CDR1 MGHRA and CDR2 YSYEKL. V was shortened by 5 bases and J by 4 bases, with 9 bases between the two germline ends. The CDR3 DNA follows: TGCGCCAGCAGCTGGACAGAAAATCAGCCCCAGCATTTT. It yields the protein CASSWTENQPQHF.

This clonotype appeared many times. This chain links TRBV5-5 with TRBJ1-1; 8 bases are a match to TRBD1. The CDR3 length is 13 residues. The junction had 4 bases not matched to a gene; V was cut back by 4 bases and J by 5 bases. In germline, CDR1 is SGHKS, CDR2 YYEKEE (reference sequence). CDR3 coding DNA: TGTGCCAGCAGCCCAGGGGGCGGAACTGAAGCTTTCTTT. Its translation: CASSPGGGTEAFF. The variable domain in full, with the rest retrieved from reference TRBV5-5 and TRBJ1-1, is DAGVTQSPTHLIKTRGQQVTLRCSPISGHKSVSWYQQVLGQGPQFIFQYYEKEERGRGNFPDRFSARQFPNYSSELNVNALLLGDSALYLCASSPGGGTEAFFGQGTRLTVV.

The V gene is TRBV18, the J gene TRBJ2-2, with 8 nucleotides matching TRBD1. V shed 3 bases, J shed 3 bases, and the junction held 3 bases outside the gene matches. CDR3 length equals 15 residues. Germline-derived CDR1 and CDR2 are KGHSH and LQKENI. The CDR3 nucleotides are TGTGCCAGCTCACCGACGACAGGGGACACCGGGGAGCTGTTTTTT. The encoded protein is CASSPTTGDTGELFF.

The table lists this clonotype with many counts. The V gene is TRBV5-1, the J gene TRBJ2-1; D is possibly TRBD2 (6 bases). The CDR3 loop spans 13 amino acids. Per germline, CDR1 SGHRS and CDR2 YFSETQ. V lost 6 bases and J 8 bases, leaving 15 bases between the germline ends. CDR3 nucleotides: TGCGCCAGCAATCCGGGGAGGAGGGATGAGCAGTTCTTC. Translation: CASNPGRRDEQFF. The complete variable domain, with remaining parts taken from reference TRBV5-1 and TRBJ2-1, reads KAGVTQTPRYLIKTRGQQVTLSCSPISGHRSVSWYQQTPGQGLQFLFEYFSETQRNKGNFPGRFSGRQFSNSRSEMNVSTLELGDSALYLCASNPGRRDEQFFGPGTRLTVL.

DNA for the CDR3: TGTGCCACCAGCTCGACCCGCAATGAGCAGTTCTTC. Its protein is CATSSTRNEQFF. The chain recombines TRBV15 with TRBJ2-1; no reliable D call. The length of the CDR3 is 12 residues. With 5 bases removed from V and 6 bases from J, the gap between germline ends came to 8 bases. The germline V gene encodes CDR1 LNHNV and CDR2 YYDKDF (reference sequence).

The sample holds a few counts of this clonotype. The chain joins TRBV7-2 to TRBJ2-3; 9 bases are shared with TRBD2. The J segment lost 6 bases and the V segment lost 1 base, leaving 5 bases of the junction unmatched. The CDR3 consists of 15 residues. Germline V gene lookup returns CDR1 SGHTA and CDR2 FQGNSA. CDR3: CASSLGGGGADTQYF. In DNA, the CDR3 is TGTGCCAGCAGCTTAGGCGGCGGGGGGGCCGATACGCAGTATTTT.

This clonotype was recorded many times. The V gene is TRBV11-3, the J gene TRBJ2-2, with D possibly matching TRBD1 (6 bases). Germline V CDR1 and CDR2: SGHNT, YENEEA. The V end was cut by 5 bases, the J end by 0 bases, with 13 bases between. The CDR3 sequence is 16 residues long. CDR3 nucleotide sequence: TGTGCCAGCAGCGAAGGACAGCGATCGAACACCGGGGAGCTGTTTTTT. Translated, it gives CASSEGQRSNTGELFF.

The chain has TRBV7-2 and TRBJ2-3, with D perhaps matching TRBD1 (6 bases). The CDR3 has 14 residues. V was trimmed by 5 bases and J by 2 bases, leaving 11 bases between them. Germline V gene lookup returns CDR1 SGHTA and CDR2 FQGNSA. CDR3: CASSPGQYTDTQYF. Here the CDR3 DNA reads TGTGCCAGCAGCCCAGGACAGTACACAGATACGCAGTATTTT.